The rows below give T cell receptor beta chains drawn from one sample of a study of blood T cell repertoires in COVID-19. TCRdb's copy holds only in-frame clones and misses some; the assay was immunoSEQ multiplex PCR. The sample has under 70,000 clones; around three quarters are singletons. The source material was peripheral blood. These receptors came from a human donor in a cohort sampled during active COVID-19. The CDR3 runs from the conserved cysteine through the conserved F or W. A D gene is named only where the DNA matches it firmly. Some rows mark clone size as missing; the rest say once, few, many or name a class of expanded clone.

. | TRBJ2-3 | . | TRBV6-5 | TGTGCCAGCCAAGAGGAGGGTACAGATACGCAGTATTTT | CASQEEGTDTQYF
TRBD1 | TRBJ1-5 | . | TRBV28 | TGTGCCAGCAGTTTACCACGGACAGGGGGCGGCAATCAGCCCCAGCATTTT | CASSLPRTGGGNQPQHF
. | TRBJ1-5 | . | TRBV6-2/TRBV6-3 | TGTGCCAGCAGTTATGTGACTAATAGCAATCAGCCCCAGCATTTT | CASSYVTNSNQPQHF
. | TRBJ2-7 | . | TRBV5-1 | TGCGCCAGCAGCTTGGTGGCAGGGGAACCCTACGAGCAGTACTTC | CASSLVAGEPYEQYF
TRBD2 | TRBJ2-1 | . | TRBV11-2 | TGTGCCAGCTCCGAGGGCGGGAGGAAGTTCTTC | CASSEGGRKFF
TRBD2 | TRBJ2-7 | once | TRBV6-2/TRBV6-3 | TGTGCCAGCAGTTACTCTTCTTCTTGGCTAGCGGGTTCCGCCTACGAGCAGTACTTC | CASSYSSSWLAGSAYEQYF
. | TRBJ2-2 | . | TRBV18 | TGTGCCAGCTCACCCCTTAACACCGGGGAGCTGTTTTTT | CASSPLNTGELFF
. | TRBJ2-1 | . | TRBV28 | TGTGCCAGCAGTTCCCCGCCATTGAGTGAGCAGTTCTTC | CASSSPPLSEQFF
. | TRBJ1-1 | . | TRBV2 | TGTGCCAGCAGTTCCCTAGGGGGAGCTTTCTTT | CASSSLGGAFF
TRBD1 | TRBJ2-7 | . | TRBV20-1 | TGCAGTGCTAGTCACAGGGGCCACGAGCAGTACTTC | CSASHRGHEQYF
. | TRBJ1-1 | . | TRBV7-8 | TGTGCCAGCAGCCCCGGGACACTGAACACTGAAGCTTTCTTT | CASSPGTLNTEAFF
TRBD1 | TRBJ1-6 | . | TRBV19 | TGTGCCAGTGGACAGGGGTTCAATTCACCCCTCCACTTT | CASGQGFNSPLHF
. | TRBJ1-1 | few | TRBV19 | TGTGCCAGTAGGATGGGCGCTGAAGCTTTCTTT | CASRMGAEAFF
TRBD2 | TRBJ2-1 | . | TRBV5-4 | TGTGCCAGCAGCTTTCGTAGCGGGAGGGCCTTCAATGAGCAGTTCTTC | CASSFRSGRAFNEQFF
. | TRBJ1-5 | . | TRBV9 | TGTGCCAGCAGCGTAGAGGGGGGGGGCGGTCAGCCCCAGCATTTT | CASSVEGGGGQPQHF
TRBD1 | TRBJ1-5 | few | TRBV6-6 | TGTGCCAGCACCTCAGACAGGGAGAATCAGCCCCAGCATTTT | CASTSDRENQPQHF
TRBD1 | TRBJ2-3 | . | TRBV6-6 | TGTGCCAGCAGGACACAGGGGTCGGGGGATACGCAGTATTTT | CASRTQGSGDTQYF
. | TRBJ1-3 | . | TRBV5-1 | TGCGCCAGCAGCCCCCGAGGATTCTCTGGAAACACCATATATTTT | CASSPRGFSGNTIYF
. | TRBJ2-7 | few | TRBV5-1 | TGCGCCAGCAGCTTGGCCGCGGGTCACGAGCAGTACTTC | CASSLAAGHEQYF
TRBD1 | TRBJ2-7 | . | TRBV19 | TGTGCCAGTAGTACCGGGACAGGGGGCTACGAGCAGTACTTC | CASSTGTGGYEQYF
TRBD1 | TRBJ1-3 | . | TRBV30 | TGTGCCTGGAGCTGGGACAGGGGTGCTGGAAACACCATATATTTT | CAWSWDRGAGNTIYF
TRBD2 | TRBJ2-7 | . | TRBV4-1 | TGCGCCAGCAGCCAGGGGGTAGCGGGGGCCTCCTACGAGCAGTACTTC | CASSQGVAGASYEQYF
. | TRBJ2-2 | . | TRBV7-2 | TGTGCCAGCAGCTTAATGGGAGGTACACCCGGGGAGCTGTTTTTT | CASSLMGGTPGELFF
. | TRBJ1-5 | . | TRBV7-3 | TGTGCCAGCAGCTTAAACTCTTTCCATAGCAATCAGCCCCAGCATTTT | CASSLNSFHSNQPQHF
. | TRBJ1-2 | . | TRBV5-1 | TGCGCCAGCAGCTCCCGGACGGGGTTCAGGGGCTACACCTTC | CASSSRTGFRGYTF
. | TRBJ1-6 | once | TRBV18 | TGTGCCAGCTCACCATCCCAGGGCGGTTCACCCCTCCACTTT | CASSPSQGGSPLHF
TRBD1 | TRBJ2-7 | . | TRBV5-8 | TGTGCCAGCAGCCCTAGACAGGGGGCATCCTACGAGCAGTACTTC | CASSPRQGASYEQYF
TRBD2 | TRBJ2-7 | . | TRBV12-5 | TGTGCTAGTGGTTCTTGCCTCCTAACGCTAGCGGGAGGGCCGGGGGAGCAGTACTTC | CASGSCLLTLAGGPGEQYF
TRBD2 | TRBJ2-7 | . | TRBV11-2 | TGTGCCAGCAGCTTAGATCAGGGTAGCGGGACCTTAGGCCTCTACGAGCAGTACTTC | CASSLDQGSGTLGLYEQYF
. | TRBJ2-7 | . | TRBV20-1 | TGCAGTGCTAGTCGGCCGGAGAGCGAGCAGTACTTC | CSASRPESEQYF
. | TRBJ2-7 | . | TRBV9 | TGTGCCAGCAGCGCCTCGGTCCTCTCCTACGAGCAGTACTTC | CASSASVLSYEQYF
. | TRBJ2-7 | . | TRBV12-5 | TGTGCTAGTGGTTTGCCAATGTGCCCGGTTGAAGAGCAGTACTTC | CASGLPMCPVEEQYF